The clone carrying this T cell receptor beta chain was recorded at least ten times. The target antigen is unknown. Library preparation for TCR beta used quantitative 5'-RACE with molecular barcodes. One entry per CDR3 protein results from TCRdb running MiXCR on the 5' RACE reads. In the table there are roughly 490,000 distinct CDR3 sequences, about 5.2% of which are singletons. The V gene's germline CDR1 is MNHEY and CDR2 SVGEGT. The CDR3 is 13 amino acids. The V end lost 2 bases, the J end lost 2 bases, and 6 bases lay between the germline ends. This sample is drawn from a study of CD8 T cells in ankylosing spondylitis. General study findings and limits: Past studies reported some motif variants in reactive arthritis synovial fluid and blood. A motif of roughly eight highly homologous TCR beta variants was seen as apparently characteristic of ankylosing spondylitis blood. Those disease-linked clones were CD8+; they were also relatively rare in peripheral blood. Matched ankylosing spondylitis synovial fluid reportedly showed significant enrichment of disease-linked clones.

The sequence derives from a male donor with ankylosing spondylitis. The chain uses TRBV6-2 or TRBV6-3 and TRBJ1-1; TRBD1 is a possible D gene (5 bases). The sequencing sample was made of blood, either unsorted or a sorted T cell fraction (not recorded which). Here the CDR3 reads CASSYQGNTEAFF. CDR3 DNA sequence: TGTGCCAGCAGTTACCAGGGAAACACTGAAGCTTTCTTT.